A single T cell receptor (beta chain) is shown here with its context. Germline values: CDR1 MNHEY, CDR2 SVGAGI. Trimming pared 4 bases from V and 3 bases from J, leaving 15 bases between. This CDR3 has 15 amino acids. The data originate from a study of blood T cell repertoires in COVID-19. Study-wide context: T cells, B-cell-depleted T cells, or PBMCs provided the cDNA or gDNA that served as material.

The protocol was immunoSEQ multiplex PCR, while the TCRdb copy is restricted to in-frame clones and leaves out a portion. Of about 210,000 clones listed, approximately 89% were seen once; the top ten hold about 4.8%. Specimen: peripheral blood. The chain couples TRBV6-5 to TRBJ1-2; D not certain. The sequence derives from a woman aged 40 to 50 with acute or convalescent COVID-19. The CDR3 sequence is CASSSLSGFYYGYTF. DNA of the CDR3: TGTGCCAGCAGTTCCCTTTCCGGGTTTTACTATGGCTACACCTTC.